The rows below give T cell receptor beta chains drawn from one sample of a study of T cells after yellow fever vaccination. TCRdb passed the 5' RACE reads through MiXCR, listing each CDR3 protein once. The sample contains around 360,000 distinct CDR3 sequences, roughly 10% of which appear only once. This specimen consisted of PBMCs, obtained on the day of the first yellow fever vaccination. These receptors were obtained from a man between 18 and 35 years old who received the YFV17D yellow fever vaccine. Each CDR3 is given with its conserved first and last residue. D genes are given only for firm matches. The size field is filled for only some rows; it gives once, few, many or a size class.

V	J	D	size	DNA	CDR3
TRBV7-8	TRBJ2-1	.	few	TGTGCCAGCAGCTTAGTCGCGGGGAAGCCTTACAATGAGCAGTTCTTC	CASSLVAGKPYNEQFF
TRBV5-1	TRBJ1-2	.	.	TGCGCCAGCAGCTTGGGCGGGGAAGGCTACACCTTC	CASSLGGEGYTF
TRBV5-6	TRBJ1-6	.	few	TGTGCCAGCAGTTCAACTGAGGAACCTGGGCTCCTCCACTTT	CASSSTEEPGLLHF
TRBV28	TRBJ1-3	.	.	TGTGCCAGCAACCATCTCCTTCTCACCATATATTTT	CASNHLLLTIYF
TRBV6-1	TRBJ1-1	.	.	TGTGCCAGCAGTAAAATCAAGGGAATCACTGAAGCTTTCTTT	CASSKIKGITEAFF
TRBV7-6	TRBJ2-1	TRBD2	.	TGTGCCACAGGACTAGCGGGGGGGCCGGGAAATGAGCAGTTCTTC	CATGLAGGPGNEQFF
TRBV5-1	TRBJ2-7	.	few	TGCGCCAGCAGCTTGAACTTTGATTACGAGCAGTACTTC	CASSLNFDYEQYF
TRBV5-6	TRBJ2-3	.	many	TGTGCCAGCAGCTTGCGTGGCCTCACAGATACGCAGTATTTT	CASSLRGLTDTQYF
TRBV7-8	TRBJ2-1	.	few	TGTGCCAGCAGCTTAGCTGCTCCAGGGTATAATGAGCAGTTCTTC	CASSLAAPGYNEQFF
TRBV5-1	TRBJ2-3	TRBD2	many	TGCGCCAGCAGCTTAGGGACTAGCGTAATCACAGATACGCAGTATTTT	CASSLGTSVITDTQYF